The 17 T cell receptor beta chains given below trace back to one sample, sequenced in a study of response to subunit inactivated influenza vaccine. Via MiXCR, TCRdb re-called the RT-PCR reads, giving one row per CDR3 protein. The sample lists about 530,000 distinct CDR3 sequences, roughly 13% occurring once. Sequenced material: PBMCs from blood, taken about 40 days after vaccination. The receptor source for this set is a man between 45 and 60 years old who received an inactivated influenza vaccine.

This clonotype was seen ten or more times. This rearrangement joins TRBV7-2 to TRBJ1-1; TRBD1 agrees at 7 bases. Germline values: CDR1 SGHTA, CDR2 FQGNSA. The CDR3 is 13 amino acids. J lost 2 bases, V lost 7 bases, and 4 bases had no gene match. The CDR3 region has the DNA TGTGCCAGCAACCGGGACAGAAACACTGAAGCTTTCTTT. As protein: CASNRDRNTEAFF.

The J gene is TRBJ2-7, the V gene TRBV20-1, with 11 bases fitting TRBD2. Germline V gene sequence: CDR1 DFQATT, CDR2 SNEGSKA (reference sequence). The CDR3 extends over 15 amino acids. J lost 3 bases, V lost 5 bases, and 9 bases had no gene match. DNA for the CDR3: TGCAGTGCTCCTATACTAGCGGGAGTTGTCTACGAGCAGTACTTC. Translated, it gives CSAPILAGVVYEQYF.

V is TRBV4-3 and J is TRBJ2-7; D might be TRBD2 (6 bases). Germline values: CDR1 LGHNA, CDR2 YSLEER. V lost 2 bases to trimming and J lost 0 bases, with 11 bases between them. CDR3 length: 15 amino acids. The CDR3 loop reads CASSQLADYSYEQYF. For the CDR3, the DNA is TGCGCCAGCAGCCAATTAGCGGACTACTCCTACGAGCAGTACTTC.

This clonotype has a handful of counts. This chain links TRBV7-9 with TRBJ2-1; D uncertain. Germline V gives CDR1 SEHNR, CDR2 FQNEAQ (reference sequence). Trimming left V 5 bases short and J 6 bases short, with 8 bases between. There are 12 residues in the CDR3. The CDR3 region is CASSPVSNEQFF. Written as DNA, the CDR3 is TGTGCCAGCAGCCCCGTCTCCAATGAGCAGTTCTTC.

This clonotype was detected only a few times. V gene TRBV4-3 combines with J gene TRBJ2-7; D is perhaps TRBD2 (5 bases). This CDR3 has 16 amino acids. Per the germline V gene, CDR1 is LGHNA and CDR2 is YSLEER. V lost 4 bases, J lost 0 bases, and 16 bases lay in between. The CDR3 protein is CASSPRAETSSYEQYF. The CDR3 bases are TGCGCCAGCAGCCCGAGGGCAGAGACCAGCTCCTACGAGCAGTACTTC.

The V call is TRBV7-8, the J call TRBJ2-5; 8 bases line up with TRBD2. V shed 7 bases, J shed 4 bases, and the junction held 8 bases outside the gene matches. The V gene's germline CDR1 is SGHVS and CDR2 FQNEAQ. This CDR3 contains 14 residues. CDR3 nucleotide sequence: TGTGCCAGCAACCGGGGGGGGCCGGGAGAGACCCAGTACTTC. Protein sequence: CASNRGGPGETQYF.

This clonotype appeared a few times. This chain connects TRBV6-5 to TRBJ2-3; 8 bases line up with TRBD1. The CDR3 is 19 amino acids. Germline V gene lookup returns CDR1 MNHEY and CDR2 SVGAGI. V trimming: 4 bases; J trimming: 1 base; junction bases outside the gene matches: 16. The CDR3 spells CASSSPLGQGGTRTDTQYF. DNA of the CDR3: TGTGCCAGCAGTTCGCCTCTCGGACAGGGCGGAACCCGCACAGATACGCAGTATTTT.

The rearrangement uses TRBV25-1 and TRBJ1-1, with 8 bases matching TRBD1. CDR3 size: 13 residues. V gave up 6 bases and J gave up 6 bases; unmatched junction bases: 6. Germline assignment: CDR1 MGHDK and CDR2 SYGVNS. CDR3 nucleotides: TGTGCCAGCAGCACACAGGGGGGGCCTGAAGCTTTCTTT. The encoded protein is CASSTQGGPEAFF. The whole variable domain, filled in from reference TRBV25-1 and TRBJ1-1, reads EADIYQTPRYLVIGTGKKITLECSQTMGHDKMYWYQQDPGMELHLIHYSYGVNSTEKGDLSSESTVSRIRTEHFPLTLESARPSHTSQYLCASSTQGGPEAFFGQGTRLTVV.

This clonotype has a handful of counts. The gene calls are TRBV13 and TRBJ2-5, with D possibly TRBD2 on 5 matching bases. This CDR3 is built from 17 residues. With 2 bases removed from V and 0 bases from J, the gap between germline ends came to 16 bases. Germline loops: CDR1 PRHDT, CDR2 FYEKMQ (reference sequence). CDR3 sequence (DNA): TGTGCCAGCAGCTTACCGGCCAGCGGATTGTACCAAGAGACCCAGTACTTC. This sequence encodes CASSLPASGLYQETQYF.

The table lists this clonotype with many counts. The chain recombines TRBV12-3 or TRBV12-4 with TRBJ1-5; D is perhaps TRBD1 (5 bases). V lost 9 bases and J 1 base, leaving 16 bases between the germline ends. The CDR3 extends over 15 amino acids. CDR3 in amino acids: CASKVQGPSNQPQHF. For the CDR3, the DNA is TGTGCCAGTAAGGTCCAGGGACCGAGCAATCAGCCCCAGCATTTT.

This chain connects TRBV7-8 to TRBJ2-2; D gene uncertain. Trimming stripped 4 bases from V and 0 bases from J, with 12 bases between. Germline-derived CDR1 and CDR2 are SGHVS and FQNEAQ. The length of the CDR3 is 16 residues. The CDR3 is CASSSTAGSNTGELFF. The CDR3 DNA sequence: TGTGCCAGCAGCTCCACCGCAGGTTCGAACACCGGGGAGCTGTTTTTT.

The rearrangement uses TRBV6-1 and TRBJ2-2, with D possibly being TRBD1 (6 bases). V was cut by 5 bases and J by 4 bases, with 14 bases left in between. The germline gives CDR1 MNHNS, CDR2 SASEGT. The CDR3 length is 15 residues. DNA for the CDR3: TGTGCCAGCAGTATAACAGGGATGAGCACCGGGGAGCTGTTTTTT. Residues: CASSITGMSTGELFF.

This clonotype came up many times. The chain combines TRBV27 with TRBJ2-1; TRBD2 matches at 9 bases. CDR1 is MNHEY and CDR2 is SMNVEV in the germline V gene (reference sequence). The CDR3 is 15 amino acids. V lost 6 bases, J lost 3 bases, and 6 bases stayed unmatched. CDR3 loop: CASSPSGNYYNEQFF. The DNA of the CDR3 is TGTGCCAGCAGCCCTAGCGGGAATTACTACAATGAGCAGTTCTTC.

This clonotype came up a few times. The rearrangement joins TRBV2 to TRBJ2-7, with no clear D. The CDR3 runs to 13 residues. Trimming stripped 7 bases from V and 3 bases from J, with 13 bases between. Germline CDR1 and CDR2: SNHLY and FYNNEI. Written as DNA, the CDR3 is TGTGCCAGCAAATTCGATCTGGGCTACGAGCAGTACTTC. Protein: CASKFDLGYEQYF.

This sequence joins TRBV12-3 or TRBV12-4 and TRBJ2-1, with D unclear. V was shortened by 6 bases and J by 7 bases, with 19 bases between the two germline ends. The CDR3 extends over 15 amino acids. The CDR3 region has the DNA TGTGCCAGCAGCATCCCGGGTTCCCCGAAGAATGAGCAGTTCTTC. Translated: CASSIPGSPKNEQFF.

The CDR3 DNA is TGCAGTGCTCGCCGACCAACCGGGACAGGGGGCGGGGAGCTGTTTTTT. Translation: CSARRPTGTGGGELFF. V usage is TRBV20-1 and J usage is TRBJ2-2, with TRBD1 matching over 11 bases. Germline V gives CDR1 DFQATT, CDR2 SNEGSKA (reference sequence). V was pared by 5 bases and J by 7 bases, with 12 bases of the junction left unmatched. The CDR3 is 16 residues long.

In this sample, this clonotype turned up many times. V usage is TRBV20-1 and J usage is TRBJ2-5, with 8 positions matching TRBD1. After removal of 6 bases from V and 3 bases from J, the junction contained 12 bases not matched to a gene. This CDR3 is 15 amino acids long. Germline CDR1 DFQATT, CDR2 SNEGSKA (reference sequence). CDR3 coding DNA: TGCAGTGCCCCAAACACAGGGGGAGGTGAAGAGACCCAGTACTTC. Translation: CSAPNTGGGEETQYF.